This T cell receptor (beta chain) was observed in a study of OX40 agonist ivuxolimab in advanced cancers. This CDR3 contains 14 residues. V trimming: 4 bases; J trimming: 7 bases; junction bases outside the gene matches: 8. CDR1 is ENHRY, CDR2 SYGVKD, per germline. Overall study results and limits: Also showing low normalized T-cell clonal expansion were some of the nonresponders. There were, on average, more expanded clones in CD8+ T cells than in CD4+.

Measured with immunoSEQ multiplex PCR; TCRdb has only the in-frame clones, and not every one. The sample consists of roughly 71,000 clones, about 87% of them appearing once. About this clone: No antigen is known for it.

This sequence was found in an adult with an advanced solid tumor such as melanoma, head and neck, liver or kidney cancer. The sequences come from CD4+ or CD8+ T cells sorted from blood, collected in a trial of the OX40 agonist ivuxolimab. This rearrangement joins TRBV10-3 to TRBJ2-7; 9 positions agree with TRBD2. The CDR3 sequence: CAISGGTSIEEQYF. CDR3 DNA sequence: TGTGCCATCAGTGGAGGGACTAGCATTGAGGAGCAGTACTTC.